This T cell receptor (beta chain) originates from a study of cytotoxic CD8 clonotypes in ibrutinib-treated CLL. Germline values: CDR1 SGHRS, CDR2 YFSETQ. The CDR3 length is 15 residues. Trimming shortened V by 4 bases and J by 1 base, and 13 bases separated the two germline ends. The intended depth for sequencing was 1 in 200,000 to 1 in 1 million T cells. TCRdb keeps only in-frame clones here, not all; method: immunoSEQ multiplex PCR. The sample consists of some 200,000 clones, just over 70% of them appearing once. Sequences were derived from PBMCs, sampled after 12 months of ibrutinib treatment. The chain combines TRBV5-1 with TRBJ2-3; D may match TRBD1 or TRBD2 (5 bases each). This receptor was taken from a human donor with chronic lymphocytic leukemia. CDR3 coding DNA: TGCGCCAGCAGCCTCATCGGGGCTGGCACAGATACGCAGTATTTT. This sequence encodes CASSLIGAGTDTQYF.